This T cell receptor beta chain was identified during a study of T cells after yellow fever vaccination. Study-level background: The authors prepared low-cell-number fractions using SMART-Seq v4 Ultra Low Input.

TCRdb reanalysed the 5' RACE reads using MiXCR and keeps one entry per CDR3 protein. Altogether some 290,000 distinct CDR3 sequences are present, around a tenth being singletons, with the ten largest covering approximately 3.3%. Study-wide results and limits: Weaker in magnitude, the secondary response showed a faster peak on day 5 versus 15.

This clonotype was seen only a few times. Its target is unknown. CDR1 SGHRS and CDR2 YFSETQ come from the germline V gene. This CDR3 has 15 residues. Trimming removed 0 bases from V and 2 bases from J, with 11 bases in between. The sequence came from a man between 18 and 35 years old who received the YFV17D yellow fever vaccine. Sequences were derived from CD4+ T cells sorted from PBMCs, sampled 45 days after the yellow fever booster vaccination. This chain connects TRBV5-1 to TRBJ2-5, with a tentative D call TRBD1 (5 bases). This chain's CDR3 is CASSLADRVQETQYF. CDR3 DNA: TGCGCCAGCAGCTTGGCCGACAGAGTACAAGAGACCCAGTACTTC.